These 21 T cell receptor beta chains share one sample of origin, sequenced in a study of T cell responses to AZD1222 COVID-19 vaccine. Libraries were prepared by immunoSEQ multiplex PCR; TCRdb keeps only in-frame clonotypes and omits some of them. The sample comprises over 85,000 clones, just under 95% of which are singletons, and roughly 7.6% rests with the top ten. Sequences were derived from peripheral blood, sampled on day 0 of AZD1222 vaccination. These receptors originate from an adult in good health.

The rearrangement uses TRBV2 and TRBJ1-1; D is unclear. Germline-derived CDR1 and CDR2 are SNHLY and FYNNEI. This CDR3 is 15 amino acids long. Trimming removed 5 bases at V and 1 base at J, with 14 bases between. CDR3 coding DNA: TGTGCCAGCAGTAATAACCCTCGAGGGAACACTGAAGCTTTCTTT. Protein: CASSNNPRGNTEAFF.

The gene calls are TRBV24-1 and TRBJ2-3; TRBD1 matches 7 bases. Germline CDR1 reads KGHDR; CDR2 reads SFDVKD. This CDR3 is built from 16 residues. After removal of 3 bases from V and 0 bases from J, the junction contained 5 bases not matched to a gene. This chain's CDR3 is CATSDPTGASTDTQYF. Written as DNA, the CDR3 is TGTGCCACCAGTGATCCCACAGGGGCGAGCACAGATACGCAGTATTTT.

V is TRBV5-4 and J is TRBJ2-5; D is tentatively TRBD1 or TRBD2 (5 bases each). Germline CDR1 SGHNT, CDR2 YYREEE (reference sequence). V gave up 3 bases and J gave up 5 bases, with 11 bases separating them. The CDR3 is 13 amino acids. CDR3 amino acids: CASSSRGGETQYF. CDR3 nucleotide sequence: TGTGCCAGCAGCTCGAGGGGTGGGGAGACCCAGTACTTC.

The chain joins TRBV15 to TRBJ2-3, with 7 bases lining up with TRBD1. The CDR3 is 15 amino acids. Germline CDR1 and CDR2: LNHNV and YYDKDF (reference sequence). With V trimmed by 3 bases and J by 3 bases, 6 bases remained unmatched. In DNA form, the CDR3 reads TGTGCCACCAGCAGTAGAGGGGGCAAGACAGATACGCAGTATTTT. This encodes CATSSRGGKTDTQYF.

The chain recombines TRBV6-5 with TRBJ2-1, with D possibly being TRBD1 (5 bases). Germline CDR1 is MNHEY and CDR2 is SVGAGI. The CDR3 loop spans 13 amino acids. V lost 6 bases and J lost 6, with 12 bases in between. The CDR3 DNA follows: TGTGCCAGCAGGCGGACATTTTCCAATGAGCAGTTCTTC. It specifies CASRRTFSNEQFF.

This clone was seen only a few times. This rearrangement joins TRBV19 to TRBJ2-3, with 11 positions matching TRBD2. V shed 5 bases, J shed 3 bases, and the junction held 7 bases outside the gene matches. CDR1 and CDR2 (germline): LNHDA, SQIVND (reference sequence). This CDR3 region has 16 residues. The CDR3 protein is CASSHLAGGGTDTQYF. The CDR3 region has the DNA TGTGCCAGTAGTCACCTAGCGGGGGGAGGGACAGATACGCAGTATTTT.

The chain employs TRBV5-5 and TRBJ1-1, with 9 bases identical to TRBD1. With 2 bases clipped from V and 4 bases from J, the junction kept 3 bases outside the gene matches. This CDR3 contains 14 residues. Germline V gene data show CDR1 as SGHKS and CDR2 as YYEKEE (reference sequence). The CDR3 nucleotides read TGTGCCAGCAGCTTCCGGACAGGGGCCACTGAAGCTTTCTTT. Amino acids: CASSFRTGATEAFF.

V usage is TRBV10-3 and J usage is TRBJ2-1, with unresolved D. The CDR3 is 14 amino acids. The V end was cut by 3 bases, the J end by 9 bases, with 15 bases between. The germline V gene encodes CDR1 ENHRY and CDR2 SYGVKD. The CDR3 loop reads CAISEVKGNGEQFF. The CDR3 DNA sequence: TGTGCCATCAGTGAAGTCAAGGGCAACGGTGAGCAGTTCTTC.

The gene calls are TRBV6-1 and TRBJ1-5; D might be TRBD1 (5 bases). Trimming took off 1 base at V and 2 bases at J, with 6 bases between the two ends. CDR3 size: 14 residues. CDR1 is MNHNS and CDR2 is SASEGT in the germline V gene. The CDR3 bases are TGTGCCAGCAGTGAAGGGGGCGGCAATCAGCCCCAGCATTTT. Translating gives CASSEGGGNQPQHF.

V and J are TRBV4-1 and TRBJ1-5; D is unclear. Germline CDR1 is MGHRA and CDR2 is YSYEKL. The CDR3 runs to 13 residues. V lost 0 bases, J lost 7 bases, and 7 bases lay in between. The CDR3 here is CASSQDQIQPQHF. The CDR3 DNA is TGCGCCAGCAGCCAAGATCAGATACAGCCCCAGCATTTT.

The rearrangement joins TRBV25-1 to TRBJ2-7; D may be TRBD1 (6 bases). In germline, CDR1 is MGHDK, CDR2 SYGVNS. This CDR3 comprises 14 residues. V was cut by 5 bases and J by 5 bases, with 16 bases left in between. The CDR3 region is CASSRGQGKHEQYF. The CDR3 DNA follows: TGTGCCAGCAGTCGCGGGCAGGGGAAGCACGAGCAGTACTTC.

The CDR3 here is CASSTGPRLTEAFF. Here the CDR3 DNA reads TGTGCCAGCAGTACAGGGCCCAGGTTGACTGAAGCTTTCTTT. This chain connects TRBV2 to TRBJ1-1, with D tentatively TRBD1 (6 bases). V lost 5 bases, J lost 5 bases, and 15 bases lay in between. The germline gives CDR1 SNHLY, CDR2 FYNNEI. This CDR3 spans 14 amino acids.

This chain joins TRBV7-9 and TRBJ1-1; D is unclear. CDR1 SEHNR and CDR2 FQNEAQ come from the germline V gene (reference sequence). With 5 bases removed from V and 1 base from J, the gap between germline ends came to 8 bases. The CDR3 is 13 amino acids. The CDR3 loop is CASSPDSNTEAFF. The CDR3 nucleotides are TGTGCCAGCAGCCCTGATTCGAACACTGAAGCTTTCTTT. The entire variable domain, with the rest obtained from reference TRBV7-9 and TRBJ1-1, is as follows: DTGVSQNPRHKITKRGQNVTFRCDPISEHNRLYWYRQTLGQGPEFLTYFQNEAQLEKSRLLSDRFSAERPKGSFSTLEIQRTEQGDSAMYLCASSPDSNTEAFFGQGTRLTVV.

V gene TRBV29-1 combines with J gene TRBJ1-1, with D perhaps TRBD1 (5 bases). The germline gives CDR1 SQVTM, CDR2 ANQGSEA. Trimming pared 0 bases from V and 0 bases from J, leaving 11 bases between. The length of the CDR3 is 15 residues. The CDR3 DNA follows: TGCAGCGTTGAAGATCTGCCAGGGATGAACACTGAAGCTTTCTTT. It codes for CSVEDLPGMNTEAFF.

This chain uses TRBV18 with TRBJ1-1; the D gene is possibly TRBD1 (5 bases). This CDR3 has 11 residues. Trimming cost V 4 bases and J 10 bases, with 10 bases left between them. Germline CDR1 reads KGHSH; CDR2 reads LQKENI. The CDR3 DNA is TGTGCCAGCTCACAAGACAGAGGAGCTTTCTTT. It is translated as CASSQDRGAFF. The full variable domain, with the rest looked up from reference TRBV18 and TRBJ1-1, is NAGVMQNPRHLVRRRGQEARLRCSPMKGHSHVYWYRQLPEEGLKFMVYLQKENIIDESGMPKERFSAEFPKEGPSILRIQQVVRGDSAAYFCASSQDRGAFFGQGTRLTVV.

The chain joins TRBV6-1 to TRBJ2-5; unclear D gene. V was pared by 1 base and J by 2 bases, with 11 bases between. The germline V gene has CDR1 MNHNS and CDR2 SASEGT. The length of the CDR3 is 15 residues. CDR3 nucleotides: TGTGCCAGCAGTGAAGGGACCGTCGGTCAAGAGACCCAGTACTTC. Translating it yields CASSEGTVGQETQYF.

The chain has TRBV5-1 and TRBJ1-6; D ambiguous. The CDR3 extends over 15 amino acids. The V gene's germline CDR1 is SGHRS and CDR2 YFSETQ. Trimming shortened V by 0 bases and J by 0 bases, and 4 bases separated the two germline ends. The CDR3 loop is CASSLGSSYNSPLHF. CDR3 coding DNA: TGCGCCAGCAGCTTGGGGAGCTCCTATAATTCACCCCTCCACTTT.

This clone was picked up a small number of times. The chain couples TRBV7-9 to TRBJ1-1; D unclear. V was trimmed by 2 bases and J by 4 bases, leaving 17 bases between them. The CDR3 totals 16 residues. CDR1 SEHNR and CDR2 FQNEAQ come from the germline V gene (reference sequence). This CDR3 reads CASSLKPKGIGTEAFF. The CDR3 DNA sequence: TGTGCCAGCAGCTTAAAACCCAAAGGGATAGGCACTGAAGCTTTCTTT.

The rearrangement uses TRBV6-1 and TRBJ1-5; TRBD1 matches 9 bases. Trimming took 0 bases from V and 5 from J; bases not matched to a gene: 8. The CDR3 length is 17 residues. CDR1 and CDR2 from the germline V gene are MNHNS and SASEGT. CDR3 amino acids: CASSEARWTGDDQPQHF. CDR3 coding DNA: TGTGCCAGCAGTGAAGCGCGTTGGACAGGGGACGATCAGCCCCAGCATTTT.

V usage is TRBV18 and J usage is TRBJ1-1, with D possibly TRBD1 on 6 matching bases. The CDR3 extends over 12 amino acids. CDR1 and CDR2 from the germline V gene are KGHSH and LQKENI. Trimming pared 2 bases from V and 10 bases from J, leaving 11 bases between. CDR3 sequence (DNA): TGTGCCAGCTCACCAGGGGGCCTCCTAGCTTTCTTT. It specifies CASSPGGLLAFF.

This clone has a single count. The chain recombines TRBV7-9 with TRBJ1-2; D uncertain. Germline V gene lookup returns CDR1 SEHNR and CDR2 FQNEAQ (reference sequence). The germline V and J ends were trimmed by 5 bases and 3 bases, with 4 bases remaining between them. This CDR3 spans 11 amino acids. The CDR3 sequence: CASSRDYGYTF. CDR3 nucleotides: TGTGCCAGCAGCAGGGACTATGGCTACACCTTC. The entire variable domain, with the rest obtained from reference TRBV7-9 and TRBJ1-2, is as follows: DTGVSQNPRHKITKRGQNVTFRCDPISEHNRLYWYRQTLGQGPEFLTYFQNEAQLEKSRLLSDRFSAERPKGSFSTLEIQRTEQGDSAMYLCASSRDYGYTFGSGTRLTVV.